The clone carrying this T cell receptor beta chain was observed a few times. Its antigen is currently unknown. The data were taken from a study of beta chain features in type 1 diabetes. Study outcomes and limitations: More deletions and fewer insertions at VDJ junctions were seen in type 1 diabetes patients. For Type 1 diabetes patients, all four CD4+ subsets carried TCRB CDR3s that were moderately but significantly shorter.

From germline, CDR1 is DFQATT and CDR2 SNEGSKA (reference sequence). This CDR3 comprises 11 residues. Trimming took off 7 bases at V and 2 bases at J, with 9 bases between the two ends. The study reverse transcribed the entire isolated RNA, so it sequenced expressed TCRB transcripts. The protocol was immunoSEQ multiplex PCR, while the TCRdb copy is restricted to in-frame clones and leaves out a portion. The sample has about 710,000 clones; roughly an eighth are singletons. Sequences were obtained from naive CD4+ T cells from blood. The V gene is TRBV20-1, the J gene TRBJ2-7; a possible D gene is TRBD2 (6 bases). The receptor was isolated from a man aged 18 to 29 with type 1 diabetes. CDR3 nucleotide sequence: TGCAGTGTTAGCGGAACCTACGAGCAGTACTTC. Residues: CSVSGTYEQYF.